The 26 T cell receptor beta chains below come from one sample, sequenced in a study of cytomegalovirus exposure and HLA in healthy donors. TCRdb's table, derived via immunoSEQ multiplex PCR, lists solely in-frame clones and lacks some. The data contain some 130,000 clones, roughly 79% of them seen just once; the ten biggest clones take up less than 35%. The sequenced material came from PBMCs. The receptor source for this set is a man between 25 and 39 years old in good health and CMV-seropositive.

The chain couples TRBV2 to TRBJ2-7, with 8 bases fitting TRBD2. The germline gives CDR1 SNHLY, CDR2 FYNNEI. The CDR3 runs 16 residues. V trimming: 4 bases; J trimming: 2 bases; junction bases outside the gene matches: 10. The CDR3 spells CASSVLGSGSTYEQYF. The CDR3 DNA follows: TGTGCCAGCAGTGTTCTAGGAAGCGGGAGTACCTACGAGCAGTACTTC.

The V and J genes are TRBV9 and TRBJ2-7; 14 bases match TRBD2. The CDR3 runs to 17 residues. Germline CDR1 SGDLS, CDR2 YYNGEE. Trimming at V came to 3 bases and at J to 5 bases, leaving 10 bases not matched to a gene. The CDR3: CASSGGTSGSPGNEQYF. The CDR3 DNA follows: TGTGCCAGCAGCGGCGGGACTAGCGGGAGTCCGGGGAACGAGCAGTACTTC.

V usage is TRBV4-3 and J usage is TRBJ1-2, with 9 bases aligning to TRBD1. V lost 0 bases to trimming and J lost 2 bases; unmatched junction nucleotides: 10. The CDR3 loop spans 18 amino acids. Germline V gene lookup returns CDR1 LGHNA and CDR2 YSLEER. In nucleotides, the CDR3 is TGCGCCAGCAGCCAAGAAGTGGACAGGGGAATTGGGAACTATGGCTACACCTTC. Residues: CASSQEVDRGIGNYGYTF.

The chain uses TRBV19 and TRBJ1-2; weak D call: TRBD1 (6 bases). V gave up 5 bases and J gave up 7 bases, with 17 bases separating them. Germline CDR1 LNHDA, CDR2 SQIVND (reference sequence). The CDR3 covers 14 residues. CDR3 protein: CASSSTRYRVGYTF. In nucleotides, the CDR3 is TGTGCCAGTAGTTCGACACGTTACAGGGTTGGCTACACCTTC. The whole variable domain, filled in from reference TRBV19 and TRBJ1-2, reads DGGITQSPKYLFRKEGQNVTLSCEQNLNHDAMYWYRQDPGQGLRLIYYSQIVNDFQKGDIAEGYSVSREKKESFPLTVTSAQKNPTAFYLCASSSTRYRVGYTFGSGTRLTVV.

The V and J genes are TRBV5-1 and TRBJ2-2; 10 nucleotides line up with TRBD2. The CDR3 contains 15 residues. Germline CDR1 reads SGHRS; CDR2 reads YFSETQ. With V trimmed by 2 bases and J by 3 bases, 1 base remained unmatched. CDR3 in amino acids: CASSFLAGDTGELFF. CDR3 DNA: TGCGCCAGCAGCTTCCTAGCGGGGGACACCGGGGAGCTGTTTTTT.

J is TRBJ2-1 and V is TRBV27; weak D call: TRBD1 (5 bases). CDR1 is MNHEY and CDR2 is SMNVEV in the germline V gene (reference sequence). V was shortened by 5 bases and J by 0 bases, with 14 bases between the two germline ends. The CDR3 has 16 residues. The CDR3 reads CASSLPSRASYNEQFF. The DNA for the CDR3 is TGTGCCAGCAGTCTCCCCTCCAGGGCCTCCTACAATGAGCAGTTCTTC.

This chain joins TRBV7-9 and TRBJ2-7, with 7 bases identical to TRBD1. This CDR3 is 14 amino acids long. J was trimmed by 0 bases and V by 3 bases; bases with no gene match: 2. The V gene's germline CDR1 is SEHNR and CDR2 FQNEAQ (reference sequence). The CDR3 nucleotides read TGTGCCAGCAGCTTGACAGGGAACTCCTACGAGCAGTACTTC. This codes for CASSLTGNSYEQYF.

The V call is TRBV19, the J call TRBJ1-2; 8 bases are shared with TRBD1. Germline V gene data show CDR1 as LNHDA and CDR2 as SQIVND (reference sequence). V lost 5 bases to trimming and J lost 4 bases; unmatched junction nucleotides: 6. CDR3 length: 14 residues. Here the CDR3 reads CASSQWTGPYGYTF. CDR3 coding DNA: TGTGCCAGTAGTCAGTGGACAGGGCCCTATGGCTACACCTTC. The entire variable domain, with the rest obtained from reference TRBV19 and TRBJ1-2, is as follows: DGGITQSPKYLFRKEGQNVTLSCEQNLNHDAMYWYRQDPGQGLRLIYYSQIVNDFQKGDIAEGYSVSREKKESFPLTVTSAQKNPTAFYLCASSQWTGPYGYTFGSGTRLTVV.

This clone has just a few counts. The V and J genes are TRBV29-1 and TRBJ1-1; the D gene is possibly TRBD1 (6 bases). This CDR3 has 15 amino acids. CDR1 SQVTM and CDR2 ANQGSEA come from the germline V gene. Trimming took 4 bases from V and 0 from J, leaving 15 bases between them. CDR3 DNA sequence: TGCAGCGTTGCAGGGGTTTACTCGGTGAACACTGAAGCTTTCTTT. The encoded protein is CSVAGVYSVNTEAFF.

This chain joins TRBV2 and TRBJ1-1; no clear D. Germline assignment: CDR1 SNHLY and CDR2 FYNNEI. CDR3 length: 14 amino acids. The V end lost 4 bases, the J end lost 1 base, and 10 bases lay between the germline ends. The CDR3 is CASSGSPGNTEAFF. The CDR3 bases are TGTGCCAGCAGTGGTAGCCCGGGGAACACTGAAGCTTTCTTT.

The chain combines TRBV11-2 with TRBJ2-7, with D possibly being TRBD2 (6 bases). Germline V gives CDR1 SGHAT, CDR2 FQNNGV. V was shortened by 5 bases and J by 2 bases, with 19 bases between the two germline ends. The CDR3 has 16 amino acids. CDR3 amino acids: CASSLSRGAGTYEQYF. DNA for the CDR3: TGTGCCAGCAGCCTCTCGCGGGGAGCGGGCACCTACGAGCAGTACTTC.

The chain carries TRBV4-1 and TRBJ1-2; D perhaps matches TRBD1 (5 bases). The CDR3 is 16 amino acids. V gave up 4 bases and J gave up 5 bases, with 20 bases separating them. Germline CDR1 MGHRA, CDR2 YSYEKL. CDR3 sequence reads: CASSLEGGALSYGYTF. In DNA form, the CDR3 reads TGCGCCAGCAGCCTCGAAGGAGGGGCTCTTTCGTATGGCTACACCTTC.

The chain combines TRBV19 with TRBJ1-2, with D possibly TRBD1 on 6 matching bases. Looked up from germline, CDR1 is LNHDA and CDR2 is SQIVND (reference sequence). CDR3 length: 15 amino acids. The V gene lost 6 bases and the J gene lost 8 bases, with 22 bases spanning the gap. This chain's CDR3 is CASREGGASLRGYTF. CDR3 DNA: TGTGCCAGTAGGGAAGGGGGGGCCTCTCTGAGGGGCTACACCTTC.

The CDR3 loop reads CASSQEGRLRSDEQYF. CDR3 nucleotides: TGCGCCAGCAGCCAAGAGGGCCGACTTCGTAGCGACGAGCAGTACTTC. The rearrangement links TRBV4-1 to TRBJ2-7, with TRBD2 as a possible D gene (5 bases). Germline CDR1 MGHRA, CDR2 YSYEKL. This CDR3 is built from 16 residues. V lost 0 bases, J lost 5 bases, and 17 bases lay in between.

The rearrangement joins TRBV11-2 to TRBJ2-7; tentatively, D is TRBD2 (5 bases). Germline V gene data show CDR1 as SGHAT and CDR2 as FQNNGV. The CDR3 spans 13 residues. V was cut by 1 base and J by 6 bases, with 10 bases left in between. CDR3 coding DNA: TGTGCCAGCAGCTTAGTCGTAGAGGGCGAGCAGTACTTC. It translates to CASSLVVEGEQYF.

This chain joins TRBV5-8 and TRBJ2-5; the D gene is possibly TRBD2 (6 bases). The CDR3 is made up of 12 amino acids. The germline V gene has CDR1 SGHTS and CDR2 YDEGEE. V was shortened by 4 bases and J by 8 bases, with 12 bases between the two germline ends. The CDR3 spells CASSLRRATQYF. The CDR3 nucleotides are TGTGCCAGCAGCCTGAGGAGGGCCACCCAGTACTTC.

The CDR3 DNA follows: TGTGCCAGCAGCCGACTAGCGGGAGGGGTCACCGGGGAGCTGTTTTTT. Its translation: CASSRLAGGVTGELFF. The J gene is TRBJ2-2, the V gene TRBV2; the match to TRBD2 covers 14 bases. Germline V lookup: CDR1 SNHLY, CDR2 FYNNEI. The CDR3 consists of 16 residues. V was clipped by 6 bases and J by 4 bases; unmatched bases: 4.

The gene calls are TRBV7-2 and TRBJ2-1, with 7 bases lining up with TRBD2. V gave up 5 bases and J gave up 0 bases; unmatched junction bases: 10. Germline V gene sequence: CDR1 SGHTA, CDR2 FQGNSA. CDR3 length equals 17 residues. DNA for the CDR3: TGTGCCAGCAGCGTAAGGACTAGTGGGGCCTCCTACAATGAGCAGTTCTTC. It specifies CASSVRTSGASYNEQFF.

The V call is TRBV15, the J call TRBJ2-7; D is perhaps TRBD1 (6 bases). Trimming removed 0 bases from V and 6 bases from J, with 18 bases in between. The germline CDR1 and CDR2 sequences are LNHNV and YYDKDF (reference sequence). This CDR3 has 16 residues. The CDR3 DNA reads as TGTGCCACCAGCAGAGATCGAGGGCAGGGGTACTTCGAGCAGTACTTC. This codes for CATSRDRGQGYFEQYF. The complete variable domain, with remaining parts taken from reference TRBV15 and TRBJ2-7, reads DAMVIQNPRYQVTQFGKPVTLSCSQTLNHNVMYWYQQKSSQAPKLLFHYYDKDFNNEADTPDNFQSRRPNTSFCFLDIRSPGLGDTAMYLCATSRDRGQGYFEQYFGPGTRLTVT.

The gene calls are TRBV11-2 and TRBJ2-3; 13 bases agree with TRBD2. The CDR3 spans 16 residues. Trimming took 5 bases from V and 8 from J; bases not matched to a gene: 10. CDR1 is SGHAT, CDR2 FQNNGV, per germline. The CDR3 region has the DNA TGTGCCAGCAGCCATACTAGCGGGGGGGCCCATGGTACGCAGTATTTT. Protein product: CASSHTSGGAHGTQYF.

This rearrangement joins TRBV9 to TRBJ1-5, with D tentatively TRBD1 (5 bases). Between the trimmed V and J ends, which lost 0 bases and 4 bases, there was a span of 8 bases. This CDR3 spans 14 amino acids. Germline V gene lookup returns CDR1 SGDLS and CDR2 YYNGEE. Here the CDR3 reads CASSVGGSNQPQHF. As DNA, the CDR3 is TGTGCCAGCAGCGTAGGGGGCAGTAATCAGCCCCAGCATTTT.

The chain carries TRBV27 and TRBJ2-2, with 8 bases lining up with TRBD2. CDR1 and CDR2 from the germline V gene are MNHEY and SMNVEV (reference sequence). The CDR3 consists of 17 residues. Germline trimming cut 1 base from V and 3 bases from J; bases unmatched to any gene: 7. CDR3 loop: CASSLYPSGYHTGELFF. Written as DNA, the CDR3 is TGTGCCAGCAGTTTATATCCTAGCGGGTACCACACCGGGGAGCTGTTTTTT.

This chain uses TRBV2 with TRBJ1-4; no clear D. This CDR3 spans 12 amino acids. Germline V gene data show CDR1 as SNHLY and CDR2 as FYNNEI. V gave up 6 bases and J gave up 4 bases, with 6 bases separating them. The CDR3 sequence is CASRQSNEKLFF. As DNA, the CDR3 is TGTGCCAGCAGACAGAGTAATGAAAAACTGTTTTTT.

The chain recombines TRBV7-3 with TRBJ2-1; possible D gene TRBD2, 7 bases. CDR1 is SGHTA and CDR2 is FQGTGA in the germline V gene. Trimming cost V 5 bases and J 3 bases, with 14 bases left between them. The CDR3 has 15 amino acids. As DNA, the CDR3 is TGTGCCAGCAGCCGTGGGGGGGCAGGCTACAATGAGCAGTTCTTC. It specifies CASSRGGAGYNEQFF.

The CDR3 reads CASERSGRADEQFF. CDR3 coding DNA: TGTGCCAGCGAAAGAAGCGGGAGGGCCGATGAGCAGTTCTTC. V is TRBV25-1 and J is TRBJ2-1; TRBD2 agrees at 10 bases. The junction had 9 bases not matched to a gene; V was cut back by 8 bases and J by 8 bases. Germline values: CDR1 MGHDK, CDR2 SYGVNS. The CDR3 totals 14 residues. The whole variable domain, filled in from reference TRBV25-1 and TRBJ2-1, reads EADIYQTPRYLVIGTGKKITLECSQTMGHDKMYWYQQDPGMELHLIHYSYGVNSTEKGDLSSESTVSRIRTEHFPLTLESARPSHTSQYLCASERSGRADEQFFGPGTRLTVL.

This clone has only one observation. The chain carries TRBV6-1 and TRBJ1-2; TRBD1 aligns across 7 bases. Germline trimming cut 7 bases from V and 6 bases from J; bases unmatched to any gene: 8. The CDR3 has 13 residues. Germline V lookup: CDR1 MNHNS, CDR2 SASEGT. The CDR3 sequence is CASIDRVVNGYTF. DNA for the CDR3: TGTGCCAGCATCGACAGGGTGGTCAATGGCTACACCTTC.